The present entry profiles one T cell receptor beta chain with its context. Its antigen is undetermined. This sample stems from a study of beta chain features in type 1 diabetes. Study observations and caveats: Moderately but significantly shorter TCRB CDR3s were found in Type 1 diabetes patients in all four CD4+ subsets.

Reverse transcription of all isolated RNA meant that expressed TCRB transcripts were sequenced. The method was immunoSEQ multiplex PCR; TCRdb's version includes in-frame clones alone and lacks a portion of them. The table lists a few hundred thousand clones, about 15% of them singletons. Germline CDR1 and CDR2: SGHNT and YYREEE (reference sequence). The V and J ends lost 0 bases and 5 bases, in that order; junction bases with no gene match: 11. The CDR3 totals 17 residues. This TCR was sampled from a man aged 18 to 29 with type 1 diabetes. Sequenced: naive CD4+ T cells from blood. The chain uses TRBV5-4 and TRBJ2-1, with TRBD2 matching 7 bases. Here the CDR3 DNA reads TGTGCCAGCAGCTTGGTTGGCTTTGCGGGGGAAGACAATGAGCAGTTCTTC. Residues: CASSLVGFAGEDNEQFF. Filled out from reference TRBV5-4 and TRBJ2-1, the complete variable domain reads ETGVTQSPTHLIKTRGQQVTLRCSSQSGHNTVSWYQQALGQGPQFIFQYYREEENGRGNFPPRFSGLQFPNYSSELNVNALELDDSALYLCASSLVGFAGEDNEQFFGPGTRLTVL.